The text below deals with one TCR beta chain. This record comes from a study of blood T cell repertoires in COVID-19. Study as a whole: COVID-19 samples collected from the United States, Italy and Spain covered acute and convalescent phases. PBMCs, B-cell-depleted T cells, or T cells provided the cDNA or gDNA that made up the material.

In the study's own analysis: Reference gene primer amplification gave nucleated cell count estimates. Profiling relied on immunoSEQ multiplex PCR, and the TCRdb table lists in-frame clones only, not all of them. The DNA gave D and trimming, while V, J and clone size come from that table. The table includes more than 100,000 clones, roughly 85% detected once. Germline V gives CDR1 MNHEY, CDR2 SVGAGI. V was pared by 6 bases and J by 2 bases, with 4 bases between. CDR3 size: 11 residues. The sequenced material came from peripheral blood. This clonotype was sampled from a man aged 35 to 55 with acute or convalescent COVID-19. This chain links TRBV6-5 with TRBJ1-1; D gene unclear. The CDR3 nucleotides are TGTGCCAGCAGCCCAAACACTGAAGCTTTCTTT. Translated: CASSPNTEAFF.